This paragraph covers one T cell receptor beta chain sequence. The antigen is undetermined. Other DNA sequences of this sample code for an identical CDR3. CDR1 LGHNA and CDR2 YSLEER come from the germline V gene. The CDR3 length is 15 residues. Trimming removed 0 bases at V and 0 bases at J, with 6 bases between. This entry is derived from a study of shared clonotypes between healthy human individuals. Study-wide points: Clonotypes shared by all four donors outscored non-shared clonotypes in generation probability. A handful of donors held 4.5% to 5% of naive CD4 clonotypes in common. Sequencing of the sorted subsets was shown by rarefaction to be incomplete despite large depth. Larger richness was generally estimated for naive than memory subsets.

This table comes from immunoSEQ multiplex PCR, and its TCRdb copy is limited to in-frame clones, with some not included. The sample has fewer than 850,000 clones, about 97% seen once. Naive CD8 populations comprised CD45RO-negative cells positively selected for CCR7, excluding terminally differentiated effector memory CD45RA+ cells. Material for sequencing was naive CD8+ T cells sorted from blood. This TCR derives from a man aged 25 to 40 in good health. V is TRBV4-3 and J is TRBJ1-5; D is unclear. DNA for the CDR3: TGCGCCAGCAGCCAAGACAGGTATAGCAATCAGCCCCAGCATTTT. Its translation: CASSQDRYSNQPQHF.